The rows below give T cell receptor beta chains drawn from one sample of a study of regulatory T cells in long-lasting Graves disease. TCRdb called the multiplex PCR reads again in MiXCR, with one record for every CDR3 protein. The sample carries a few hundred thousand distinct CDR3 sequences, around 20% recorded once. This specimen was peripheral blood mononuclear cells (PBMCs), taken when the disease was refractory, from a patient treated with antithyroid drugs. These receptors came from a female donor with Graves disease. CDR3s include the opening cysteine and the closing phenylalanine or tryptophan. The D gene is left open where the match is weak. Expanded clones are given a class, and other clones once, few, many or no size at all.

D gene | J gene | V gene | CDR3 length | clone size | CDR3 protein | CDR3 DNA
TRBD1 | TRBJ1-4 | TRBV10-3 | 16 | few | CAISESQGATNEKLFF | TGTGCCATCAGTGAGTCGCAGGGGGCAACTAATGAAAAACTGTTTTTT
. | TRBJ1-5 | TRBV18 | 17 | . | CASRGDFPGGSNQPQHF | TGTGCCAGCCGGGGGGACTTCCCAGGAGGGAGCAATCAGCCCCAGCATTTT
TRBD1 | TRBJ1-2 | TRBV5-6 | 15 | . | CASSGGQVSNYGYTF | TGTGCCAGCAGCGGGGGACAGGTATCCAACTATGGCTACACCTTC
. | TRBJ2-2 | TRBV27 | 15 | . | CASSLMGQNTGELFF | TGTGCCAGCAGTTTAATGGGACAGAACACCGGGGAGCTGTTTTTT
. | TRBJ2-5 | TRBV24-1 | 14 | many | CATSDYRVGETQYF | TGTGCCACCAGTGATTACAGGGTTGGTGAGACCCAGTACTTC
. | TRBJ1-4 | TRBV2 | 14 | many | CASSGSGGNEKLFF | TGTGCCAGCAGTGGCAGTGGGGGTAATGAAAAACTGTTTTTT
. | TRBJ2-7 | TRBV30 | 14 | once | CAWSVLEGMREQYF | TGTGCCTGGAGTGTACTCGAGGGGATGCGCGAGCAGTACTTC
TRBD2 | TRBJ2-1 | TRBV5-1 | 15 | . | CASSLVTSGSNEQFF | TGCGCCAGCAGCTTGGTGACTAGCGGGAGTAATGAGCAGTTCTTC
. | TRBJ2-6 | TRBV5-1 | 14 | few | CASGSSSGANVLTF | TGCGCCAGCGGGTCGTCCTCTGGGGCCAACGTCCTGACTTTC
. | TRBJ1-6 | TRBV28 | 12 | . | CASTQVNSPLHF | TGTGCCAGCACGCAGGTTAATTCACCCCTCCACTTT
TRBD1 | TRBJ2-5 | TRBV10-3 | 15 | . | CAISEETGGQETQYF | TGTGCCATCAGTGAAGAGACAGGGGGCCAAGAGACCCAGTACTTC
TRBD1 | TRBJ1-1 | TRBV28 | 15 | few | CASSLFWTGGSEAFF | TGTGCCAGCAGTTTATTTTGGACAGGGGGTTCAGAAGCTTTCTTT
TRBD1 | TRBJ2-5 | TRBV19 | 15 | . | CASSISGQGGETQYF | TGTGCCAGTAGTATATCGGGACAGGGGGGCGAGACCCAGTACTTC
TRBD1 | TRBJ1-3 | TRBV6-1 | 14 | . | CASRPGDSRYTIYF | TGTGCCAGCAGGCCTGGGGACAGCCGTTACACCATATATTTT
. | TRBJ1-3 | TRBV6-1 | 15 | few | CASSQGTESGNTIYF | TGTGCCAGCAGTCAAGGGACGGAGTCTGGAAACACCATATATTTT
. | TRBJ2-5 | TRBV20-1 | 15 | many | CSARESSERKTAQYF | TGCAGTGCTAGAGAATCCTCCGAAAGGAAGACGGCCCAGTACTTC
. | TRBJ2-7 | TRBV20-1 | 11 | many | CSAKRTYEQYF | TGCAGTGCAAAGCGAACCTACGAGCAGTACTTC
. | TRBJ2-2 | TRBV2 | 16 | . | CASSPPAPSGTGELFF | TGTGCCAGCAGCCCTCCAGCCCCCAGTGGCACCGGGGAGCTGTTTTTT
. | TRBJ2-7 | TRBV25-1 | 13 | . | CVSSVAGTYEQYF | TGTGTCAGCAGTGTTGCAGGGACCTACGAGCAGTACTTC
. | TRBJ1-1 | TRBV20-1 | 13 | . | CSARAGGRTEAFF | TGCAGTGCTAGAGCCGGGGGGAGGACTGAAGCTTTCTTT
. | TRBJ1-2 | TRBV20-1 | 12 | many | CSARDASYGYTF | TGCAGTGCTAGGGACGCTAGCTATGGCTACACCTTC
TRBD1 | TRBJ2-7 | TRBV5-1 | 16 | many | CASSLVVSGTGYEQYF | TGCGCCAGCAGCTTGGTCGTCTCCGGGACAGGCTACGAGCAGTACTTC
. | TRBJ2-7 | TRBV18 | 13 | few | CASSPPTAYEQYF | TGTGCCAGCTCACCACCCACGGCCTACGAGCAGTACTTC
. | TRBJ1-1 | TRBV29-1 | 13 | few | CSVVTSLNTEAFF | TGCAGCGTTGTGACTTCACTTAACACTGAAGCTTTCTTT
. | TRBJ1-4 | TRBV6-1 | 14 | many | CASSDFQEFEKLFF | TGTGCCAGCAGTGATTTCCAGGAGTTCGAAAAACTGTTTTTT
. | TRBJ2-5 | TRBV7-9 | 14 | many | CASRGQTHHETQYF | TGTGCCAGCAGAGGACAGACACACCATGAGACCCAGTACTTC
. | TRBJ1-2 | TRBV2 | 13 | many | CASSEIGGGGYTF | TGTGCCAGCAGTGAAATTGGGGGCGGTGGCTACACCTTC
TRBD1 | TRBJ1-4 | TRBV6-1 | 14 | . | CASRGTGGKEKLFF | TGTGCCAGCAGAGGGACAGGGGGGAAGGAAAAACTGTTTTTT
. | TRBJ2-1 | TRBV27 | 15 | once | CASSLSTSSYNEQFF | TGTGCCAGCAGTTTAAGTACAAGCTCCTACAATGAGCAGTTCTTC
. | TRBJ2-6 | TRBV27 | 15 | many | CASSNQGSGANVLTF | TGTGCCAGCAGTAACCAGGGATCTGGGGCCAACGTCCTGACTTTC
TRBD1 | TRBJ1-3 | TRBV12-3/TRBV12-4 | 13 | many | CASSRDRGNTIYF | TGTGCCAGCAGCCGGGACAGGGGAAACACCATATATTTT
. | TRBJ2-5 | TRBV19 | 14 | few | CASSIEAGAETQYF | TGTGCCAGTAGTATAGAGGCGGGGGCAGAGACCCAGTACTTC
. | TRBJ1-1 | TRBV6-1 | 12 | many | CASSEALGECFF | TGTGCCAGCAGTGAAGCGCTTGGGGAGTGTTTCTTT
TRBD1 | TRBJ1-5 | TRBV10-3 | 12 | few | CAIGQGRDPQHF | TGTGCCATTGGACAGGGGCGAGATCCCCAGCATTTT
TRBD1 | TRBJ2-5 | TRBV19 | 14 | . | CASSLGQPGGTQYF | TGTGCCAGTAGTTTGGGACAGCCAGGAGGGACCCAGTACTTC
TRBD2 | TRBJ2-7 | TRBV2 | 19 | many | CASSGPKLAGWGEDYEQYF | TGTGCCAGCAGTGGGCCCAAACTAGCGGGATGGGGGGAAGACTACGAGCAGTACTTC
. | TRBJ1-1 | TRBV2 | 12 | few | CASNLYNTEAFF | TGTGCCAGCAATTTGTACAACACTGAAGCTTTCTTT
. | TRBJ2-7 | TRBV9 | 14 | . | CASSPGTNSYEQYF | TGTGCCAGCAGCCCAGGGACAAACTCCTACGAGCAGTACTTC
TRBD2 | TRBJ2-2 | TRBV28 | 15 | many | CASSPPGLNTGELFF | TGTGCCAGCAGCCCGCCGGGACTAAACACCGGGGAGCTGTTTTTT
TRBD1 | TRBJ1-6 | TRBV4-3 | 17 | . | CASRIEGTGANNSPLHF | TGCGCCAGCCGAATCGAAGGGACAGGGGCGAATAATTCACCCCTCCACTTT
TRBD2 | TRBJ2-1 | TRBV5-1 | 15 | . | CASSLLAGSNNEQFF | TGCGCCAGCAGCTTGCTAGCGGGCTCTAACAATGAGCAGTTCTTC
. | TRBJ2-7 | TRBV20-1 | 14 | few | CSARVVAVAYEQYF | TGCAGTGCTAGAGTGGTAGCGGTGGCCTACGAGCAGTACTTC
. | TRBJ1-1 | TRBV9 | 17 | . | CASSVGSRGFEPEGAFF | TGTGCCAGCAGCGTAGGGAGCCGAGGGTTCGAGCCGGAGGGAGCTTTCTTT
. | TRBJ2-3 | TRBV28 | 15 | . | CASSFRNTSTDTQYF | TGTGCCAGCAGTTTTAGGAATACTAGCACAGATACGCAGTATTTT
. | TRBJ1-2 | TRBV6-9 | 13 | many | CASSYVRSYGYTF | TGTGCCAGCAGTTATGTACGGAGCTATGGCTACACCTTC
TRBD2 | TRBJ2-7 | TRBV6-5 | 14 | many | CASSYSAGVYEQYF | TGTGCCAGCAGTTACTCAGCGGGAGTCTACGAGCAGTACTTC
. | TRBJ1-4 | TRBV5-5 | 15 | . | CASSFFLQGSKNCFF | .
. | TRBJ2-2 | TRBV30 | 14 | . | CAWGNILGSGELFF | TGTGCCTGGGGAAATATCCTCGGGTCCGGGGAGCTGTTTTTT
. | TRBJ2-5 | TRBV3-1 | 14 | few | CASSHHRDQETQYF | TGTGCCAGCAGCCACCACAGGGACCAAGAGACCCAGTACTTC
. | TRBJ2-5 | TRBV20-1 | 15 | few | CSARDSGRDRETQYF | TGCAGTGCTAGAGATTCCGGACGGGATCGGGAGACCCAGTACTTC
. | TRBJ1-1 | TRBV6-1 | 14 | . | CASGSPAGSTEAFF | TGTGCCAGCGGGTCCCCGGCAGGGAGCACTGAAGCTTTCTTT
. | TRBJ2-5 | TRBV2 | 14 | many | CASSELKKQETQYF | TGTGCCAGCAGTGAGTTGAAGAAGCAAGAGACCCAGTACTTC
. | TRBJ1-5 | TRBV5-6 | 12 | few | CASSFNNQPQHF | TGTGCCAGCAGCTTTAACAATCAGCCCCAGCATTTT
. | TRBJ1-1 | TRBV6-5 | 16 | many | CASSYRTVSQDTEAFF | TGTGCCAGCAGTTACCGAACAGTCTCCCAGGACACTGAAGCTTTCTTT
. | TRBJ1-5 | TRBV30 | 12 | few | CASAGVGQPQHF | TGTGCCTCCGCAGGGGTCGGGCAGCCCCAGCATTTT
TRBD1 | TRBJ1-4 | TRBV6-2/TRBV6-3 | 15 | . | CASSATGSTNEKLFF | TGTGCCAGCAGTGCGACAGGGTCAACTAATGAAAAACTGTTTTTT
TRBD2 | TRBJ2-7 | TRBV5-1 | 16 | . | CASSLGGSSGSHEQYF | TGCGCCAGCAGCTTGGGTGGTTCTAGCGGGAGCCACGAGCAGTACTTC